The 2 T cell receptor beta chains given below trace back to one sample, sequenced in a study of identical twins. MiXCR was run by TCRdb on the 5' RACE reads, yielding one entry per CDR3 protein. Here the sample spans 700,000 or so distinct CDR3 sequences, more than 6.5% being singletons. This sample was also put to use in a study of yellow fever vaccine responses in identical twins.

The sequencing sample was made of PBMCs. The receptors were gathered from a young woman in good health.

This clonotype was seen more than once but under ten times. The chain is built from TRBV28 and TRBJ1-4; D is ambiguous. This CDR3 has 15 amino acids. V shed 1 base and J shed 7 bases, with 13 bases lying between them. Germline V lookup: CDR1 MDHEN, CDR2 SYDVKM. CDR3: CASSLFGSGAEKLFF. Written as DNA, the CDR3 is TGTGCCAGCAGTTTATTCGGGTCCGGTGCTGAAAAACTGTTTTTT.

This clonotype was seen repeatedly, ten times or more. J is TRBJ2-7 and V is TRBV7-2; D gene ambiguous. V lost 0 bases to trimming and J lost 4 bases, with 4 bases between them. CDR1 and CDR2 from the germline V gene are SGHTA and FQGNSA. The CDR3 spans 12 residues. CDR3 bases: TGTGCCAGCAGCTTAGCCTATTACGAGCAGTACTTC. It codes for CASSLAYYEQYF. Full variable domain (outside the CDR3, taken from reference TRBV7-2 and TRBJ2-7): GAGVSQSPSNKVTEKGKDVELRCDPISGHTALYWYRQSLGQGLEFLIYFQGNSAPDKSGLPSDRFSAERTGGSVSTLTIQRTQQEDSAVYLCASSLAYYEQYFGPGTRLTVT.